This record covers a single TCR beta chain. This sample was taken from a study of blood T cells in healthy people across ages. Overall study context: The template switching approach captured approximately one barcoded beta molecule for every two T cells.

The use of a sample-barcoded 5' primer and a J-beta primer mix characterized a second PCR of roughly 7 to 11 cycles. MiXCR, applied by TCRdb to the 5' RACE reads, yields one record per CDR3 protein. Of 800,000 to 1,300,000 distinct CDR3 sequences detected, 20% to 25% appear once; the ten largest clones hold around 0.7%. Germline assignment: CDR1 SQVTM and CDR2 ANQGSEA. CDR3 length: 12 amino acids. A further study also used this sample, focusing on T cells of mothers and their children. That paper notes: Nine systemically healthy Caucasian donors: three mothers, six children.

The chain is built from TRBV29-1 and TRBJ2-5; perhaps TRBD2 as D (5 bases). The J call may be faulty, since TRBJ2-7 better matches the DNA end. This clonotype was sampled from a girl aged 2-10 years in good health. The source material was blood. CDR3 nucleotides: TGCAGCGTTGACCGAGGGTTCCACGAGCAGTACTTC. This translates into CSVDRGFHEQYF.